This TCR beta chain was recovered during a study of T-cell reconstitution after alpha-beta-depleted transplantation in children. This clonotype was picked up a small number of times. Preparation of the TCRbeta library used unique molecular identifiers. TCRdb reanalysed the PCR reads using MiXCR and keeps one entry per CDR3 protein. This table has around 370,000 distinct CDR3 sequences, around 15% appearing once. Germline assignment: CDR1 SEHNR and CDR2 FQNEAQ (reference sequence). The CDR3 is 16 amino acids. The trim removed 1 base at V and 5 bases at J, leaving 7 bases unmatched. V and J are TRBV7-9 and TRBJ2-1; the match to TRBD2 covers 8 bases. The sequencing used PBMCs, mostly from graft donor cells, collected 360 days after TCRalphabeta/CD19-depleted stem cell transplant. The sequence came from a male patient under 10 years old who had a stem cell transplant for acute lymphoblastic leukemia, so the T cells may come from the graft donor. The DNA for the CDR3 is TGTGCCAGCAGCTTAGACCCACCGGGACTAGACAATGAGCAGTTCTTC. Its protein product is CASSLDPPGLDNEQFF.